The next 14 T cell receptor beta chains were all read from a single sample in a study of cytotoxic CD8 clonotypes in ibrutinib-treated CLL. Sequencing was performed with immunoSEQ multiplex PCR; in TCRdb, only in-frame clones are kept and a portion is missing. Altogether approximately 200,000 clones are present, over 55% being singletons, with the ten largest covering 13%. The sequencing here drew on PBMCs, taken after 24 months of ibrutinib treatment. Source of these receptors: a human donor with chronic lymphocytic leukemia.

A few counts support this clone. The V call is TRBV14, the J call TRBJ2-2; no clear D. The CDR3 sequence is 13 residues long. Trimming removed 4 bases at V and 7 bases at J, with 10 bases between. CDR1 SGHDN and CDR2 FVKESK come from the germline V gene. CDR3 sequence (DNA): TGTGCCAGCAGCCCAGCTCGACTCGGGGAGCTGTTTTTT. Translated, it gives CASSPARLGELFF.

V usage is TRBV11-2 and J usage is TRBJ2-2; D gene unclear. Germline CDR1 SGHAT, CDR2 FQNNGV. Trimming shortened V by 4 bases and J by 7 bases, and 10 bases separated the two germline ends. This CDR3 has 13 residues. DNA for the CDR3: TGTGCCAGCAGCTCCCGAAGGGTCGGGGAGCTGTTTTTT. Protein sequence: CASSSRRVGELFF.

This clone was observed a single time. The V call is TRBV29-1, the J call TRBJ1-1; D gene uncertain. V was shortened by 7 bases and J by 1 base, with 16 bases between the two germline ends. This CDR3 is built from 14 residues. Germline CDR1 SQVTM, CDR2 ANQGSEA. For the CDR3, the DNA is TGCAGCGCGTGTTACACTATCGAGAACACTGAAGCTTTCTTT. Its translation is CSACYTIENTEAFF.

A note on this clone: Additional DNA sequences in this sample encode the identical CDR3. The rearrangement joins TRBV6-1 to TRBJ2-1, with 8 bases identical to TRBD2. The germline V gene encodes CDR1 MNHNS and CDR2 SASEGT. With V trimmed by 2 bases and J by 1 base, 1 base remained unmatched. The CDR3 runs to 15 residues. The chain's CDR3 is CASSELAGSYNEQFF. CDR3 coding DNA: TGTGCCAGCAGTGAACTAGCGGGTTCCTACAATGAGCAGTTCTTC.

This clone was recorded once. V gene TRBV5-1 combines with J gene TRBJ2-2, with a tentative D call TRBD2 (6 bases). CDR1 is SGHRS and CDR2 is YFSETQ in the germline V gene. V was trimmed by 4 bases and J by 1 base, leaving 11 bases between them. The CDR3 length is 15 residues. The CDR3 DNA sequence: TGCGCCAGCAGCCGGGGAGGACTGAACACCGGGGAGCTGTTTTTT. This codes for CASSRGGLNTGELFF.

The chain recombines TRBV14 with TRBJ2-1, with no clear D. Trimming shortened V by 6 bases and J by 4 bases, and 4 bases separated the two germline ends. This CDR3 spans 11 amino acids. Germline CDR1 reads SGHDN; CDR2 reads FVKESK. Here the CDR3 DNA reads TGTGCCAGCAGTCAATACAATGAGCAGTTCTTC. It specifies CASSQYNEQFF.

This clone was observed once. This chain links TRBV19 with TRBJ2-7; D is perhaps TRBD2 (5 bases). This CDR3 is 14 amino acids long. Trimming removed 4 bases at V and 3 bases at J, with 13 bases between. CDR1 LNHDA and CDR2 SQIVND come from the germline V gene (reference sequence). This CDR3 reads CASSNLGGRYEQYF. The CDR3 bases are TGTGCCAGTAGTAATCTTGGAGGACGCTACGAGCAGTACTTC.

The chain is built from TRBV2 and TRBJ2-4, with 7 nucleotides matching TRBD2. Germline V gives CDR1 SNHLY, CDR2 FYNNEI. The CDR3 contains 14 residues. V was clipped by 8 bases and J by 1 base; unmatched bases: 5. The chain's CDR3 is CASGDSGAKNIQYF. The CDR3 DNA follows: TGTGCCAGCGGGGATAGCGGGGCCAAAAACATTCAGTACTTC.

The V gene is TRBV2, the J gene TRBJ2-5; tentatively, D is TRBD1 (5 bases). Germline assignment: CDR1 SNHLY and CDR2 FYNNEI. V was shortened by 7 bases and J by 9 bases, with 18 bases between the two germline ends. This CDR3 has 13 amino acids. The CDR3 here is CASTQGPLLSQYF. The CDR3 DNA follows: TGTGCCAGCACGCAGGGCCCGCTTTTGTCCCAGTACTTC.

The CDR3, as DNA: TGCGCCAGCAGCCCTATGGGGGGCGAAGAGACCCAGTACTTC. It translates to CASSPMGGEETQYF. J is TRBJ2-5 and V is TRBV5-1; perhaps D is TRBD1 or TRBD2 (6 bases each). This CDR3 is built from 14 residues. V dropped 4 bases and J dropped 3 bases, with 13 bases sitting between them. Germline assignment: CDR1 SGHRS and CDR2 YFSETQ.

The genes are TRBV29-1 and TRBJ2-7, with D possibly matching TRBD1 (7 bases). The CDR3 has 12 residues. Germline loops: CDR1 SQVTM, CDR2 ANQGSEA. Deletions cut 4 bases from V and 5 bases from J, with 12 bases between. The CDR3 here is CSVGQGGDEQYF. CDR3 bases: TGCAGCGTTGGGCAGGGGGGAGACGAGCAGTACTTC.

The chain is built from TRBV28 and TRBJ2-5; D is uncertain. The V and J ends lost 3 bases and 0 bases respectively, with 5 bases between them. Looked up from germline, CDR1 is MDHEN and CDR2 is SYDVKM. The CDR3 consists of 13 residues. CDR3 coding DNA: TGTGCCAGCAGTTTGGCAAACCAAGAGACCCAGTACTTC. It encodes CASSLANQETQYF.

This clone was recorded a few times. DNA for the CDR3: TGTGCTAGTGGTCCCCCTGCAGGTGAGCAGCCCCAGCATTTT. Its protein is CASGPPAGEQPQHF. J is TRBJ1-5 and V is TRBV12-5; D gene ambiguous. Trimming pared 5 bases from V and 7 bases from J, leaving 15 bases between. In germline, CDR1 is LGHNT, CDR2 FRNRAP. CDR3 size: 14 residues.

The table lists this clone with a count of one. J is TRBJ2-7 and V is TRBV18, with a weak D call TRBD1 (6 bases). Deletions cut 3 bases from V and 5 bases from J, with 14 bases between. In germline, CDR1 is KGHSH, CDR2 LQKENI. This CDR3 is 14 amino acids long. The CDR3 bases are TGTGCCAGCTCACCCACAGGGTCCGACCACGAGCAGTACTTC. It translates to CASSPTGSDHEQYF.